This T cell receptor beta chain was captured by sequencing in a study of OX40 agonist ivuxolimab in advanced cancers. The CDR3 contains 14 residues. Trimming removed 10 bases from V and 0 bases from J, with 13 bases in between. Germline V lookup: CDR1 ENHRY, CDR2 SYGVKD. Some clones are missing from TCRdb's copy, which holds only in-frame ones; the method was immunoSEQ multiplex PCR. The sample has about 36,000 clones, 74% seen once. The TCR was taken from an adult with an advanced solid tumor such as melanoma, head and neck, liver or kidney cancer. The chain has TRBV10-3 and TRBJ1-3, with a weak D call TRBD1 (5 bases). Sample: CD4+ or CD8+ T cells sorted from blood, taken in a trial of the OX40 agonist ivuxolimab. CDR3 coding DNA: TGTGCCAGTAATAGACAGAACTCTGGAAACACCATATATTTT. Translating it yields CASNRQNSGNTIYF.